The rows below give T cell receptor beta chains drawn from one sample of a study of blood T cell repertoires in COVID-19. Profiled with immunoSEQ multiplex PCR; TCRdb holds only in-frame clones, not every one. This table holds over 250,000 clones, nearly 90% found once. The specimen sequenced was PBMCs or T cells enriched from blood (not recorded which). The receptor source for this set is a woman aged 60-75 years who had recovered from COVID-19. Each CDR3 is given with its conserved first and last residue. Fields, in order: V gene, D gene, clone size, J gene, CDR3 protein, CDR3 DNA. The D gene is left open where the match is weak. Expanded clones are given a class, and other clones once, few, many or no size at all.

v_call: TRBV3-1/TRBV3-2
d_call: NA
clone_size: NA
j_call: TRBJ1-3
cdr3_aa: CASSQSWRGADSGNTIYF
cdr3_nt: TGTGCCAGCAGCCAATCCTGGAGGGGAGCCGACTCTGGAAACACCATATATTTT

v_call: TRBV10-2
d_call: TRBD2
clone_size: NA
j_call: TRBJ2-3
cdr3_aa: CASRLAVTDTQYF
cdr3_nt: TGCGCCAGCAGACTAGCGGTCACAGATACGCAGTATTTT

v_call: TRBV5-4
d_call: TRBD1
clone_size: NA
j_call: TRBJ2-7
cdr3_aa: CASKIAGTDSYEQYF
cdr3_nt: TGTGCCAGCAAGATCGCCGGGACAGACTCCTACGAGCAGTACTTC

v_call: TRBV19
d_call: NA
clone_size: NA
j_call: TRBJ1-2
cdr3_aa: CASSTRTGSYGYTF
cdr3_nt: TGTGCCAGTAGTACGAGGACGGGGAGTTATGGCTACACCTTC

v_call: TRBV2
d_call: NA
clone_size: NA
j_call: TRBJ1-4
cdr3_aa: CASSEQSTNEKLFF
cdr3_nt: TGTGCCAGCAGTGAACAGTCAACTAATGAAAAACTGTTTTTT

v_call: TRBV11-3
d_call: TRBD2
clone_size: NA
j_call: TRBJ2-1
cdr3_aa: CASSPWASGKSSYNEQFF
cdr3_nt: TGTGCCAGCAGCCCCTGGGCTAGCGGTAAAAGCTCCTACAATGAGCAGTTCTTC

v_call: TRBV6-5
d_call: NA
clone_size: NA
j_call: TRBJ1-2
cdr3_aa: CASRGFRGSYGYTF
cdr3_nt: TGTGCCAGCAGAGGCTTCAGGGGCAGCTATGGCTACACCTTC

v_call: TRBV25-1
d_call: NA
clone_size: NA
j_call: TRBJ2-3
cdr3_aa: CASSDSGVTQYF
cdr3_nt: TGTGCCAGCAGTGACAGTGGAGTTACGCAGTATTTT

v_call: TRBV9
d_call: NA
clone_size: many
j_call: TRBJ2-3
cdr3_aa: CASSVVSGDTQYF
cdr3_nt: TGTGCCAGCAGCGTAGTTTCCGGGGATACGCAGTATTTT

v_call: TRBV2
d_call: NA
clone_size: NA
j_call: TRBJ2-3
cdr3_aa: CASDDRGTDTQYF
cdr3_nt: TGTGCCAGCGACGACCGGGGCACAGATACGCAGTATTTT

v_call: TRBV6-2/TRBV6-3
d_call: NA
clone_size: once
j_call: TRBJ1-3
cdr3_aa: CASSYSQYSGNTIYF
cdr3_nt: TGTGCCAGCAGTTACAGTCAGTACTCTGGAAACACCATATATTTT

v_call: TRBV7-4
d_call: TRBD1
clone_size: NA
j_call: TRBJ2-7
cdr3_aa: CASSFAGQVLFCCFYEQYF
cdr3_nt: TGTGCCAGCAGCTTCGCAGGACAGGTCCTATTTTGTTGCTTCTACGAGCAGTACTTC

v_call: TRBV2
d_call: TRBD2
clone_size: NA
j_call: TRBJ2-7
cdr3_aa: CASIPGTSHSGGGRSSYEQYF
cdr3_nt: TGTGCCAGCATCCCGGGGACTAGCCACAGCGGGGGTGGAAGAAGCTCCTACGAGCAGTACTTC

v_call: TRBV5-1
d_call: NA
clone_size: NA
j_call: TRBJ2-3
cdr3_aa: CASTSRGAKADTQYF
cdr3_nt: TGCGCCAGCACCAGCAGGGGGGCCAAGGCAGATACGCAGTATTTT

v_call: TRBV7-2
d_call: TRBD1
clone_size: NA
j_call: TRBJ1-4
cdr3_aa: CASSESAGQGGEKLFF
cdr3_nt: TGTGCCAGCAGCGAAAGCGCGGGACAGGGAGGGGAAAAACTGTTTTTT

v_call: TRBV30
d_call: NA
clone_size: NA
j_call: TRBJ2-7
cdr3_aa: CAWSRQGGTNEQYF
cdr3_nt: TGTGCCTGGAGCCGGCAGGGTGGCACAAACGAGCAGTACTTC

v_call: TRBV6-5
d_call: NA
clone_size: NA
j_call: TRBJ1-1
cdr3_aa: CASSYLGRTEAFF
cdr3_nt: TGTGCCAGCAGTTACTTAGGGAGAACTGAAGCTTTCTTT

v_call: TRBV3-1/TRBV3-2
d_call: NA
clone_size: NA
j_call: TRBJ1-1
cdr3_aa: CASSQGGRGSEAFF
cdr3_nt: TGTGCCAGCAGCCAAGGGGGCAGGGGATCTGAAGCTTTCTTT

v_call: TRBV5-1
d_call: NA
clone_size: NA
j_call: TRBJ1-1
cdr3_aa: CASSWSLQGNTEAFF
cdr3_nt: TGCGCCAGCAGCTGGTCCCTACAGGGGAACACTGAAGCTTTCTTT

v_call: TRBV2
d_call: NA
clone_size: NA
j_call: TRBJ1-1
cdr3_aa: CASSDSRGTEAFF
cdr3_nt: TGTGCCAGCAGTGATTCCCGAGGGACTGAAGCTTTCTTT

v_call: TRBV5-1
d_call: NA
clone_size: NA
j_call: TRBJ2-3
cdr3_aa: CASSLVAGVADTQYF
cdr3_nt: TGCGCCAGCAGCTTGGTCGCAGGGGTGGCAGATACGCAGTATTTT

v_call: TRBV7-3
d_call: NA
clone_size: NA
j_call: TRBJ2-6
cdr3_aa: CASSPGIFGANVLTF
cdr3_nt: TGTGCCAGCAGCCCGGGAATTTTCGGAGCCAACGTCCTGACTTTC

v_call: TRBV2
d_call: NA
clone_size: NA
j_call: TRBJ1-1
cdr3_aa: CASTRNGGTTEAFF
cdr3_nt: TGTGCCAGCACCCGAAACGGAGGTACGACCGAAGCTTTCTTT

v_call: TRBV30
d_call: NA
clone_size: NA
j_call: TRBJ1-4
cdr3_aa: CAWFKRGGATNEKLFF
cdr3_nt: TGTGCCTGGTTCAAGAGGGGAGGAGCAACTAATGAAAAACTGTTTTTT

v_call: TRBV18
d_call: TRBD1
clone_size: NA
j_call: TRBJ1-1
cdr3_aa: CASSPGQGAFF
cdr3_nt: TGTGCCAGCTCACCGGGACAGGGAGCTTTCTTT

v_call: TRBV28
d_call: NA
clone_size: NA
j_call: TRBJ1-2
cdr3_aa: CASSPTPGGYTF
cdr3_nt: TGTGCCAGCAGCCCTACACCAGGAGGCTACACCTTC

v_call: TRBV2
d_call: TRBD1
clone_size: NA
j_call: TRBJ1-1
cdr3_aa: CASSGTGSQF
cdr3_nt: TGTGCCAGCAGTGGGACAGGGTCCCAGTTT

v_call: TRBV5-6
d_call: NA
clone_size: NA
j_call: TRBJ1-5
cdr3_aa: CASSFGYSISNQPQHF
cdr3_nt: TGTGCCAGCAGCTTCGGCTACAGTATTAGCAATCAGCCCCAGCATTTT

v_call: TRBV7-9
d_call: NA
clone_size: NA
j_call: TRBJ1-5
cdr3_aa: CASSPLNQPQHF
cdr3_nt: TGTGCCAGCAGCCCACTGAATCAGCCCCAGCATTTT

v_call: TRBV6-5
d_call: NA
clone_size: NA
j_call: TRBJ2-3
cdr3_aa: CASRPRPGGADTQYF
cdr3_nt: TGTGCCAGCAGACCCCGTCCCGGAGGAGCAGATACGCAGTATTTT

v_call: TRBV3-1/TRBV3-2
d_call: NA
clone_size: NA
j_call: TRBJ2-3
cdr3_aa: CASSHHGVTDTQYF
cdr3_nt: TGTGCCAGCAGCCATCACGGGGTGACAGATACGCAGTATTTT

v_call: TRBV7-6
d_call: NA
clone_size: NA
j_call: TRBJ1-1
cdr3_aa: CASSFSPGTNTEAFF
cdr3_nt: TGTGCCAGCAGCTTTTCCCCGGGAACGAACACTGAAGCTTTCTTT

v_call: TRBV30
d_call: TRBD1
clone_size: few
j_call: TRBJ1-2
cdr3_aa: CAWKEGGLDGYTF
cdr3_nt: TGTGCCTGGAAGGAAGGGGGCTTGGATGGCTACACCTTC

v_call: TRBV18
d_call: NA
clone_size: NA
j_call: TRBJ1-5
cdr3_aa: CASSPFSSNSNQPQHF
cdr3_nt: TGTGCCAGCTCACCATTTTCGTCTAATAGCAATCAGCCCCAGCATTTT

v_call: TRBV13
d_call: TRBD1
clone_size: once
j_call: TRBJ2-4
cdr3_aa: CASSLRRDRANIQYF
cdr3_nt: TGTGCCAGCAGCCTCCGCCGGGACAGGGCCAACATTCAGTACTTC

v_call: TRBV3-1/TRBV3-2
d_call: NA
clone_size: NA
j_call: TRBJ2-5
cdr3_aa: CASSPPGETQYF
cdr3_nt: TGTGCCAGCAGCCCCCCGGGGGAGACCCAGTACTTC

v_call: TRBV9
d_call: NA
clone_size: NA
j_call: TRBJ2-7
cdr3_aa: CASSVDGRGSEQYF
cdr3_nt: TGTGCCAGCAGCGTAGATGGCAGGGGCTCCGAGCAGTACTTC

v_call: TRBV11-2
d_call: NA
clone_size: NA
j_call: TRBJ2-1
cdr3_aa: CASSLQKSSYNEQFF
cdr3_nt: TGTGCCAGCAGCCTACAGAAGAGCTCCTACAATGAGCAGTTCTTC

v_call: TRBV7-3
d_call: NA
clone_size: NA
j_call: TRBJ2-1
cdr3_aa: CASSFGPGDGNEQFF
cdr3_nt: TGTGCCAGCAGCTTTGGCCCCGGGGATGGAAATGAGCAGTTCTTC

v_call: TRBV7-2
d_call: TRBD1
clone_size: NA
j_call: TRBJ1-4
cdr3_aa: CASSLYAGGYEKLFF
cdr3_nt: TGTGCCAGCAGCTTATACGCAGGGGGCTATGAAAAACTGTTTTTT

v_call: TRBV2
d_call: NA
clone_size: few
j_call: TRBJ2-2
cdr3_aa: CASKIAKVNTGELFF
cdr3_nt: TGTGCCAGCAAAATCGCGAAAGTCAACACCGGGGAGCTGTTTTTT

v_call: TRBV11-2
d_call: NA
clone_size: NA
j_call: TRBJ2-3
cdr3_aa: CASSPALGGADTQYF
cdr3_nt: TGTGCCAGCAGCCCTGCCCTCGGGGGAGCAGATACGCAGTATTTT

v_call: TRBV6-5
d_call: NA
clone_size: NA
j_call: TRBJ1-6
cdr3_aa: CASLPGSGNSPLHF
cdr3_nt: TGTGCCAGTCTACCAGGTTCAGGGAATTCACCCCTCCACTTT

v_call: TRBV29-1
d_call: TRBD2
clone_size: NA
j_call: TRBJ2-2
cdr3_aa: CSVEAGGPRGGELFF
cdr3_nt: TGCAGCGTTGAGGCGGGAGGGCCTAGGGGCGGGGAGCTGTTTTTT

v_call: TRBV28
d_call: NA
clone_size: NA
j_call: TRBJ1-6
cdr3_aa: CASSSQSFGSPLHF
cdr3_nt: TGTGCCAGCAGTTCCCAGAGTTTCGGGTCACCCCTCCACTTT